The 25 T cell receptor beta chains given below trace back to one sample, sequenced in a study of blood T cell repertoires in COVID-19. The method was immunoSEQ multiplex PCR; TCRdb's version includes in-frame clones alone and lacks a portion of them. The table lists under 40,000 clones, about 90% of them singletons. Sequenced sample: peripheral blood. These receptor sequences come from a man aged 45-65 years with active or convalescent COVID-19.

In nucleotides, the CDR3 is TGTGCCAGCAGAACTTTTAGGGGACAGGGTGAAGCTTTCTTT. This translates into CASRTFRGQGEAFF. This chain joins TRBV28 and TRBJ1-1; 9 bases map to TRBD1. Germline assignment: CDR1 MDHEN and CDR2 SYDVKM. CDR3 length: 14 residues. V lost 6 bases to trimming and J lost 7 bases; unmatched junction nucleotides: 9.

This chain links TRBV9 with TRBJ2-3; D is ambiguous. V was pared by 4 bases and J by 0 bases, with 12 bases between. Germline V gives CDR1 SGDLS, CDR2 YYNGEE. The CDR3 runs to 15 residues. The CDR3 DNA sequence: TGTGCCAGCAGCTCCGACACCATTAGCACAGATACGCAGTATTTT. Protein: CASSSDTISTDTQYF.

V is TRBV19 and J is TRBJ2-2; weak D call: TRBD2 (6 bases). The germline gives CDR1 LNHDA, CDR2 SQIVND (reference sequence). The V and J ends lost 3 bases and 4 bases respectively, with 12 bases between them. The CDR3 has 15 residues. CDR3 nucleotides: TGTGCCAGTAGTATGAAGACGGGAGCCACCGGGGAGCTGTTTTTT. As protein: CASSMKTGATGELFF. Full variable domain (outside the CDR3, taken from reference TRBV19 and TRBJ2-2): DGGITQSPKYLFRKEGQNVTLSCEQNLNHDAMYWYRQDPGQGLRLIYYSQIVNDFQKGDIAEGYSVSREKKESFPLTVTSAQKNPTAFYLCASSMKTGATGELFFGEGSRLTVL.

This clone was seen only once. The CDR3 region has the DNA TGCGCCAGCAGCCAAGCCACCCCCACGGTAGCCCATTTTAACTATGGCTACACCTTC. It yields the protein CASSQATPTVAHFNYGYTF. This chain uses TRBV4-1 with TRBJ1-2; D not certain. The V gene lost 1 base and the J gene lost 1 base, with 22 bases spanning the gap. Germline CDR1 and CDR2: MGHRA and YSYEKL. This CDR3 is built from 19 residues.

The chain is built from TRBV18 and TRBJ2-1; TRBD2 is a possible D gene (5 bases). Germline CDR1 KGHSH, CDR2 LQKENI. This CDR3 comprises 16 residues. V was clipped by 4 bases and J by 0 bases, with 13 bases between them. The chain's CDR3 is CASSLEGPSSYNEQFF. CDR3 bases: TGTGCCAGCTCACTTGAGGGCCCAAGCTCCTACAATGAGCAGTTCTTC.

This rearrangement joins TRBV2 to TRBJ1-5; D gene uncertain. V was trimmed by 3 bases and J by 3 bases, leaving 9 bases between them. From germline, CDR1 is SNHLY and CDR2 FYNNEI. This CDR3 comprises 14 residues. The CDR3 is CASSEREINQPQHF. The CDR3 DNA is TGTGCCAGCAGTGAGCGAGAGATCAATCAGCCCCAGCATTTT.

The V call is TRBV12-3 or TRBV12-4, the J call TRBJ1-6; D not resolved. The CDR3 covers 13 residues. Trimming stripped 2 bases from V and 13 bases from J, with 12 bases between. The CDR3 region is CASSLSPLDPLHF. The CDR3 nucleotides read TGTGCCAGCAGTTTATCGCCACTAGACCCCCTCCACTTT.

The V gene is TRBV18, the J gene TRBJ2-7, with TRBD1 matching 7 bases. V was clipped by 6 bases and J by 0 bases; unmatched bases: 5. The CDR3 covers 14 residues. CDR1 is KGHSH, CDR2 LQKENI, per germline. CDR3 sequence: CASSPRQGSYEQYV. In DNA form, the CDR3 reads TGTGCCAGCTCGCCTCGACAGGGCTCCTACGAGCAGTACGTC.

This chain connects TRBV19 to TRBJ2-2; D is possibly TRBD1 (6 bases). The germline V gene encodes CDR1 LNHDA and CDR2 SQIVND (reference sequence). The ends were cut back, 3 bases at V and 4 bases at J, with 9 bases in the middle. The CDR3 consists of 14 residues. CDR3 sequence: CASSIGGTTGELFF. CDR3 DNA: TGTGCCAGTAGTATTGGGGGCACCACCGGGGAGCTGTTTTTT. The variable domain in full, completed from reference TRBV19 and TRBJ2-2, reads DGGITQSPKYLFRKEGQNVTLSCEQNLNHDAMYWYRQDPGQGLRLIYYSQIVNDFQKGDIAEGYSVSREKKESFPLTVTSAQKNPTAFYLCASSIGGTTGELFFGEGSRLTVL.

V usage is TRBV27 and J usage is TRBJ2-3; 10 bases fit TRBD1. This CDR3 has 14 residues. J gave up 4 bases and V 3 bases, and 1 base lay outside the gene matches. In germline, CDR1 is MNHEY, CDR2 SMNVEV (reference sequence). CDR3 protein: CASSLDRGADTQYF. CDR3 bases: TGTGCCAGCAGTTTGGACAGGGGGGCAGATACGCAGTATTTT.

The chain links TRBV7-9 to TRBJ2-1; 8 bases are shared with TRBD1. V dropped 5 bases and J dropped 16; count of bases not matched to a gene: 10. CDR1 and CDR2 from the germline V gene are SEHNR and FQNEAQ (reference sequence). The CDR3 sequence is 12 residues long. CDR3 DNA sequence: TGTGCCAGCAGCCTCGGGACAGGTCCCCTTTTCTTC. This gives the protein CASSLGTGPLFF.

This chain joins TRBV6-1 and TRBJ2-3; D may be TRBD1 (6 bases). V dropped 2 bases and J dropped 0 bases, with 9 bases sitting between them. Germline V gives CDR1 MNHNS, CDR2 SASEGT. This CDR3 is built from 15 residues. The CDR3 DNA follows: TGTGCCAGCAGTGAACAGCAGGGGAGCACAGATACGCAGTATTTT. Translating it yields CASSEQQGSTDTQYF.

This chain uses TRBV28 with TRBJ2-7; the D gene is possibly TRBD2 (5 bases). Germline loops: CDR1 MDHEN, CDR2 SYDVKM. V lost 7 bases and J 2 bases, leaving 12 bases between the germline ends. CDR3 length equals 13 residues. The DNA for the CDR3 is TGTGCCAGCAAAGCCCCGGGAACCTACGAGCAGTACTTC. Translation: CASKAPGTYEQYF.

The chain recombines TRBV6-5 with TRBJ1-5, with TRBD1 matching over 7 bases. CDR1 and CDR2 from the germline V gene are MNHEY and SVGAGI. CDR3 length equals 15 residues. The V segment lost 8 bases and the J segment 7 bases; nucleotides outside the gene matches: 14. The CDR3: CASVAGTADLQPQHF. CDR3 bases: TGTGCCAGCGTGGCCGGGACAGCTGATCTACAGCCCCAGCATTTT.

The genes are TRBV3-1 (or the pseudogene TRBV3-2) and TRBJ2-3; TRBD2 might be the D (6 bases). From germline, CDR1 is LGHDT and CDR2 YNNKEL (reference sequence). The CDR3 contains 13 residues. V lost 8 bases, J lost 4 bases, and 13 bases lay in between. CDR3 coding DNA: TGTGCCAGCGTCGGGAGAGGGGCAGATACGCAGTATTTT. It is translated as CASVGRGADTQYF.

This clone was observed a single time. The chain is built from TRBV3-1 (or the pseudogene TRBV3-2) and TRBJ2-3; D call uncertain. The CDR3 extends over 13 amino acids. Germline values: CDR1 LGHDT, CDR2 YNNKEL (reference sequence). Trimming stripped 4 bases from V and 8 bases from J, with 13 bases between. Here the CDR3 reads CASSLRSGGTQYF. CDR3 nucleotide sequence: TGTGCCAGCAGCCTTCGATCTGGCGGTACGCAGTATTTT.

This CDR3 is CASSRLAGLDTQYF. The DNA for the CDR3 is TGTGCCAGCAGCAGACTAGCGGGATTAGATACGCAGTATTTT. V is TRBV14 and J is TRBJ2-3, with 11 bases that match TRBD2. V dropped 5 bases and J dropped 5; count of bases not matched to a gene: 3. The CDR3 sequence is 14 residues long. Germline-derived CDR1 and CDR2 are SGHDN and FVKESK.

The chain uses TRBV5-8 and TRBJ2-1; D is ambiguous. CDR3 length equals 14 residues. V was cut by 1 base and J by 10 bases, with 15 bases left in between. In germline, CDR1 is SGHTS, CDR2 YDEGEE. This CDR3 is CASSLYLLINEQFF. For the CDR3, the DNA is TGTGCCAGCAGCTTGTACTTACTCATAAACGAGCAGTTCTTC. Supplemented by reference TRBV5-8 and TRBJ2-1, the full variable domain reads EAGVTQSPTHLIKTRGQQATLRCSPISGHTSVYWYQQALGLGLQFLLWYDEGEERNRGNFPPRFSGRQFPNYSSELNVNALELEDSALYLCASSLYLLINEQFFGPGTRLTVL.

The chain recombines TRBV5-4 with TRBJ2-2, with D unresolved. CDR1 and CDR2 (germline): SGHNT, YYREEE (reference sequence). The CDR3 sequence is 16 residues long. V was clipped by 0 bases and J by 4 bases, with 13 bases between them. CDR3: CASSLVGGTLTGELFF. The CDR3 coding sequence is TGTGCCAGCAGCTTGGTCGGCGGCACTCTCACCGGGGAGCTGTTTTTT. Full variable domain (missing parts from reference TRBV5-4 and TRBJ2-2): ETGVTQSPTHLIKTRGQQVTLRCSSQSGHNTVSWYQQALGQGPQFIFQYYREEENGRGNFPPRFSGLQFPNYSSELNVNALELDDSALYLCASSLVGGTLTGELFFGEGSRLTVL.

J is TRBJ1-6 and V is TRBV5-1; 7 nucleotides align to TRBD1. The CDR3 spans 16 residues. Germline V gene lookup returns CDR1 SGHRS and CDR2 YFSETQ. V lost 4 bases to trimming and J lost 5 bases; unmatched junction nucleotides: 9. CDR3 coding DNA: TGCGCCAGCAGCCTACTAACAGGGGCCGATAATTCACCCCTCCACTTT. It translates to CASSLLTGADNSPLHF.

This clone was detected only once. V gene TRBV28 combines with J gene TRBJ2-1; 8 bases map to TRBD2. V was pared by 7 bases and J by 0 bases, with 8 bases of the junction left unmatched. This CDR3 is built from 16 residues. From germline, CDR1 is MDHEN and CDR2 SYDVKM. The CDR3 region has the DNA TGTGCCAGCATTCCGATTACTAGCGGCTCCTACAATGAGCAGTTCTTC. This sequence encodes CASIPITSGSYNEQFF.

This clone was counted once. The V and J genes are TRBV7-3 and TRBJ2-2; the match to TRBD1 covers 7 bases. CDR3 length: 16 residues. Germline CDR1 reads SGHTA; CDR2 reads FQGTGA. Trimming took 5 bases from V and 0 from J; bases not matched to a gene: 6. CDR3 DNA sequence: TGTGCCAGCAGCCCCCCCGGGACAGCGAACACCGGGGAGCTGTTTTTT. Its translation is CASSPPGTANTGELFF.

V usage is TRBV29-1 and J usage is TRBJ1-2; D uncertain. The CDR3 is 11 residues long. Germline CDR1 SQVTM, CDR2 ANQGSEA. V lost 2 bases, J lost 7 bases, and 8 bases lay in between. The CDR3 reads CSVESTGGYTF. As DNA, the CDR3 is TGCAGCGTTGAATCAACTGGTGGCTACACCTTC.

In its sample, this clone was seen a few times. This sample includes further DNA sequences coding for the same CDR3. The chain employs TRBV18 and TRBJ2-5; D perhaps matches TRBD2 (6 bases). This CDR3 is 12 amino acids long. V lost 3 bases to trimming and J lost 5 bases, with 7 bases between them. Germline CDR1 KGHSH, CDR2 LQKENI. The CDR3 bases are TGTGCCAGCTCACCGGCGGGGGAGACCCAGTACTTC. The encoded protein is CASSPAGETQYF.

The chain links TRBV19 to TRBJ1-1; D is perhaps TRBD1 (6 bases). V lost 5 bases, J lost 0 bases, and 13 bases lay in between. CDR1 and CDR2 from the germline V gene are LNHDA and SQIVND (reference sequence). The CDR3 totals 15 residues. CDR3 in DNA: TGTGCCAGTAGTCAGGGTGGGGGCATGAACACTGAAGCTTTCTTT. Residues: CASSQGGGMNTEAFF.